The rows below give T cell receptor beta chains drawn from one sample of a study of brain T cells in children with intractable seizures. Only in-frame clones appear in the TCRdb table, and some are missing; sequencing was by immunoSEQ multiplex PCR. The sample lists under 400,000 clones, 93% seen once, with roughly 5.7% in the top ten. Sequences were derived from peripheral blood, sampled about 5 months after surgery. All receptors come from a boy in the first two years of life with tuberous sclerosis and intractable seizures. CDR3s include the opening cysteine and the closing phenylalanine or tryptophan. A D gene is named only where the DNA matches it firmly. For some rows the clone size is stated as once, few or many, or as a class when expanded; others skip it.

V gene	clone size	J gene	D gene	CDR3 DNA	CDR3 protein
TRBV6-1	few	TRBJ1-6	TRBD1	TGTGCCAGCAGTGGGACAGGGGCCGTTAGGAGCTCCTATAATTCACCCCTCCACTTT	CASSGTGAVRSSYNSPLHF
TRBV4-1	.	TRBJ1-3	.	TGCGCCAGCAGCCAAGATTGGGGCGATGGAAACACCATATATTTT	CASSQDWGDGNTIYF
TRBV19	few	TRBJ1-1	.	TGTGCCAGCACCTGGGACACTGAAGCTTTCTTT	CASTWDTEAFF
TRBV12-3/TRBV12-4	.	TRBJ1-5	.	TGTGCCAGCAGTTTAGTCCTTAGTCAGCCCCAGCATTTT	CASSLVLSQPQHF
TRBV2	once	TRBJ1-2	TRBD1	TGTGCCAGCAGTGAAGCCGGGACAGCTCAAGTCTCTAACTATGGCTACACCTTC	CASSEAGTAQVSNYGYTF
TRBV9	.	TRBJ2-1	TRBD1	TGTGCCAGCAGCGGGGGGGACAGGGCTCTAAATGAGCAGTTCTTC	CASSGGDRALNEQFF
TRBV20-1	.	TRBJ2-3	.	TGCAGTGCTAGTCGCGACACCCCTAGCACAGATACGCAGTATTTT	CSASRDTPSTDTQYF
TRBV5-8	.	TRBJ1-2	TRBD1	TGTGCCAGCAGCTCCGACCATTACGTAAAAACTACAGGGGGCTTC	CASSSDHYVKTTGGF
TRBV20-1	.	TRBJ2-5	.	TGCAGTGCTAGTCTAGGTTCAGGAGAGACCCAGTACTTC	CSASLGSGETQYF
TRBV9	.	TRBJ2-2	TRBD2	TGTGCCAGCAGCATAACGGGGGGGCCAAGCACCGGGGAGCTGTTTTTT	CASSITGGPSTGELFF
TRBV5-1	.	TRBJ1-3	.	TGCGCCAGCAGCAGAGGGGGCTCTGGAAACACCATATATTTT	CASSRGGSGNTIYF
TRBV5-4	.	TRBJ1-3	.	TGTGCCACACAGGACTGGACCTCTGGAAACACCATATATTTT	CATQDWTSGNTIYF
TRBV10-3	.	TRBJ1-5	.	TGTGCCATCAGTGCGGGTCAGGATAGCAATCAGCCCCAGCATTTT	CAISAGQDSNQPQHF
TRBV18	.	TRBJ2-7	TRBD1	TGTGCCAGCTCTCCCGGGACAGGGTCTGGCGAGCAGTACTTC	CASSPGTGSGEQYF
TRBV18	.	TRBJ1-4	.	TGTGCCAGCTCACCAGTAGAGGGGACTAATGAAAAACTGTTTTTT	CASSPVEGTNEKLFF
TRBV7-9	.	TRBJ2-7	.	TGTGCCAGCTCCTTCATGGAACTCAACGAGCAGTACTTC	CASSFMELNEQYF
TRBV4-2	.	TRBJ2-7	TRBD2	TGTGCCAGCAGCCAAGGGCCTAGCGGGGTTATATACGAGCAGTACTTC	CASSQGPSGVIYEQYF
TRBV4-1	.	TRBJ2-7	.	TGCGCCAGCAGCCAAGTGATCCGCCAGGGACGCTACGAGCAGTACTTC	CASSQVIRQGRYEQYF
TRBV27	once	TRBJ2-1	.	TGTGCCAGCTCGGACGACTTGCACAATGAGCAGTTCTTC	CASSDDLHNEQFF
TRBV19	.	TRBJ2-7	.	TGTGCCAGTAGTATAGTTGGCAGGGGGGGTTACGAGCAGTACTTC	CASSIVGRGGYEQYF
TRBV7-9	.	TRBJ2-7	TRBD2	TGTGCCAGCAGCTTAGGGGGGACTAGCGGAACCACCTACGAGCAGTACTTC	CASSLGGTSGTTYEQYF
TRBV5-8	.	TRBJ2-7	.	TGTGCCAGCAGCCTTTTATCTGCGGGCTCCTACGAGCAGTACTTC	CASSLLSAGSYEQYF
TRBV25-1	few	TRBJ2-2	.	TGTGCCAGCAGTCGTGGATCGAACACCGGGGAGCTGTTTTTT	CASSRGSNTGELFF
TRBV19	.	TRBJ2-1	TRBD1	TGTGCCAGTAGTATCGAGGGGGCTGCCTACAATGAGCAGTTCTTC	CASSIEGAAYNEQFF
TRBV10-3	.	TRBJ1-3	TRBD1	TGTGCCATCACAGACAGGGGGTCTGGAAACACCATATATTTT	CAITDRGSGNTIYF
TRBV5-6	.	TRBJ1-6	TRBD1	TGTGCCAGCAGCTTGGAACAGGGGATCGGTAATTCACCCCTCCACTTT	CASSLEQGIGNSPLHF
TRBV2	.	TRBJ1-5	.	TGTGCCAGCAGTGACAGCCGCAATCAGCCCCAGCATTTT	CASSDSRNQPQHF
TRBV28	.	TRBJ2-7	.	TGTGCCAGCAGCGGGAAGACCTACGAGCAGTACTTC	CASSGKTYEQYF
TRBV6-5	.	TRBJ2-2	TRBD1	TGTGCCAGCAGTTACCGGGACAGGGACACCGGGGAGCTGTTTTTT	CASSYRDRDTGELFF
TRBV3-1/TRBV3-2	.	TRBJ1-5	.	TGTGCCAGCAGCCAAGATGGGGGAGAATTCCAGCCCCAGCATTTT	CASSQDGGEFQPQHF
TRBV7-9	.	TRBJ2-5	.	TGTGCCAGCAGCCCTCAAGAGACCCAGTACTTC	CASSPQETQYF
TRBV28	.	TRBJ2-7	.	TGTGCCAGCAGAAACAGTGCTCCCTCCTACGAGCAGTACTTC	CASRNSAPSYEQYF
TRBV4-2	.	TRBJ1-3	TRBD1	TGTGCCAGCAGCCAAGAGACAGGGCGCTCTGGAAACACCATATATTTT	CASSQETGRSGNTIYF
TRBV19	.	TRBJ2-1	.	TGTGCCAGTAGTATAGAAGACGGAGAATACAATGAGCAGTTCTTC	CASSIEDGEYNEQFF